The present TCR beta chain was sequenced within a study of blood T cell repertoires in COVID-19. Study information: COVID-19 samples collected from the United States, Italy and Spain covered acute and convalescent phases. T cells, B-cell-depleted T cells, or PBMCs supplied cDNA or gDNA.

The germline V gene encodes CDR1 SGDLS and CDR2 YYNGEE. The CDR3 sequence is 11 residues long. V lost 4 bases to trimming and J lost 2 bases, with 2 bases between them. How the authors handled the data: Using reference gene primer amplification, nucleated cell counts were estimated. Generated by immunoSEQ multiplex PCR, the TCRdb table keeps only in-frame clones and is missing some. The DNA gave D and trimming, while V, J and clone size come from that table. The profile shows hundreds of thousands of clones, about 85% of them singletons. The sequencing input was peripheral blood. This TCR derives from a young woman who had recovered from COVID-19. This chain connects TRBV9 to TRBJ2-3; unclear D gene. CDR3 coding DNA: TGTGCCAGCAGCCTCACAGATACGCAGTATTTT. Its translation: CASSLTDTQYF.